The subject of this entry is one T cell receptor beta chain. Its antigen is currently not known. No much larger clone exists at a distance of one base, and base qualities are not known. Deep TCRbeta sequencing was performed with the immunoSEQ platform. For the original study's pipeline: For further analysis, only productive rearrangements were exported from the immunoSEQ Analyzer. T cell phenotypes were assigned to bulk TCRbeta clonotypes by matching to single-cell RNA+TCR-seq clones sharing the same TCRbeta sequence. Clone enrichment in tumor was computed as tumor frequency divided by PBMC frequency from bulk TCR sequencing. TCRs were sorted with GLIPH into specificity groups, meaning clusters of distinct TCRs that share CDR3 motifs and likely recognize common antigens. The table comes from immuneACCESS by way of TCRdb, which keeps in-frame sequences with V and J called. Part of the clones is missing from these tables; in studies checked, under half for an unresolved V gene and the rest for unknown reasons. That table gives V, J and clone size, and the DNA gave D and trimming. For this sample there are approximately 63,000 clones; around 67% appear just once. The top ten clonotypes cover 4.7% of the sample.

Read against the paper, the sample's time point label means: after anti-PD-1 therapy. For bulk TCRbeta sequencing, genomic DNA was extracted from tumor biopsies or peripheral blood, and input amounts ranged from roughly 550 ng to 6,004 ng. Every patient had histologically proven advanced or metastatic basal or squamous cell carcinoma and was a poor candidate for surgical resection. The basal cell carcinoma cohort comprised about a dozen patients, of whom several had bulk tumor TCR sequencing. CDR1 DFQATT and CDR2 SNEGSKA are derived from the germline V gene (reference sequence). The junction shows trimming of 3 bases on V and 4 bases on J, plus 10 bases between the germline ends. Measured from the cysteine to the phenylalanine, the CDR3 is 13 residues long. Of all the DNA, just the CDR3 is kept, 39 bases in frame from base 1. These data originate in a study of T cells in tumors after PD-1 blockade (dated by TCRdb to between 2018 and 2020). In terms of the full investigation: Patients were excluded if they had prior checkpoint blockade, use of systemic immunosuppressants, or recent radiotherapy or other anti-cancer therapy within 4 weeks. Patients were treated with either pembrolizumab 200 mg every 3 weeks or cemiplimab 350 mg every 2 weeks. While on anti-PD-1 treatment, some of the patients also continued taking daily vismodegib 150 mg. On average, peripheral blood samples had some 100,000 TCR templates (range 24,679-257,772) and 36,536 unique clonotypes. Using site-matched tumors from BCC or SCC patients sampled before and after anti-PD-1 therapy, the study carried out paired single-cell RNA and TCR sequencing. To compare clonotypes in blood versus tumor, bulk TCR sequencing was run on 10 peripheral blood samples drawn from a few patients. RECIST version 1.1 was used to evaluate clinical response.

What the work shows at the level of the full study, not this receptor alone: The source of novel T cell clones was not identified, and lymphoid organs or rare unexpanded clones within the tumor or the tumor periphery could be included among the possible sources. About 40% of TCR clonotypes from the tumor were detected in blood, and certain novel exhausted tumor clones were present in blood collected before treatment, which suggests recruitment from the periphery.

The receptor chain draws on TRBV20-1 and TRBJ2-1; the D gene is perhaps TRBD2, from 6 matching bases. The sequencing here drew on PBMCs, taken after anti-PD-1 treatment. This clonotype was obtained from a human donor with basal cell carcinoma. The DNA reads as follows: TGCAGTGCTAGTAGCGGCCCTTACAATGAGCAGTTCTTC. This translates into CSASSGPYNEQFF.